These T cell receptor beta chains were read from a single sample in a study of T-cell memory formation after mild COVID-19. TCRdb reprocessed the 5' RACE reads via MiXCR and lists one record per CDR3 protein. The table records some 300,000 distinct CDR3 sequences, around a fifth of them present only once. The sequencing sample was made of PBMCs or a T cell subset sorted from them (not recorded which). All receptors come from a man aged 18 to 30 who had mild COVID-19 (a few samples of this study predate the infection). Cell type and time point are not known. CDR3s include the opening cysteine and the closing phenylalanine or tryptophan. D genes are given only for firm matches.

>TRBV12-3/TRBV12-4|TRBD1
CASSLTSQGGAFF
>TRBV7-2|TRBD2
CASSLSGGVKETQYF
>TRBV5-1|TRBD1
CASTRQGEGNEQFF
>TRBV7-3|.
CASSLKGSNTGELFF
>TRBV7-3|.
CASSLRAGPSAMNTEAFF
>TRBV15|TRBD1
CATSRDRGTGEKLFF
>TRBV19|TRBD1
CASSTQGQGSTEAFF
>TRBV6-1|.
CASSEGQGNQPQHF
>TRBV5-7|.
CASSFLGGRYNEQFF
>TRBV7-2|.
CASSVGIIQYF
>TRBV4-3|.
CASSQIRDILNSPLHF
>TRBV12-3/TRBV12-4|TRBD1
CAARAGGMEDTQYF
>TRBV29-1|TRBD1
CSVLRDRSYGYTF
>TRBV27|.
CASSPIERGSTGELFF
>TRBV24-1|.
CATSAVDGDNEQFF
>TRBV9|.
CASSPPRAGFFDF
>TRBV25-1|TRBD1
CASWAARGLSGGYTF
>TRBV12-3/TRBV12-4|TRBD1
CASNRDRGWETQYF
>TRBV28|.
CASSMEGVNTEAFF
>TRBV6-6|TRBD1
CASRPLGQGPGSNQPQHF
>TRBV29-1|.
CSVAVVGEYEQYF
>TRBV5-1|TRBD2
CASSSGTNEETQYF
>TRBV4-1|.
CASSPNQGQNTEAFF
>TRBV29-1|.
CSVENRDRNTDTQYF
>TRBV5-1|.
CASSPRTVYGYTF
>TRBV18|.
CASSPRGGTQETQYF
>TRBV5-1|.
CASSPAPNQPQHF
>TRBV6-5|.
CAVFRDNPYEKLFF
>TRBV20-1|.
CSARAGASDTDTQYF
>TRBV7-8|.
CASSLDWTGTEAFF
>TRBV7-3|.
CASSLGGFGSPLHF
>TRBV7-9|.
CAIPGRRSYNEQFF
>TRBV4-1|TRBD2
CARSPRGGPLDIQYF
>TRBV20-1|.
CSARGGSPRVSNEKLFF
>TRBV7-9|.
CASSVQMKKYF
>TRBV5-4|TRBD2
CASSTGTSGVWQFF
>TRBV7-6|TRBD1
CASSPLYGTGQGQKAFF
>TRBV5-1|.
CASSLSGFVPDTQYF
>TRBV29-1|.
CSGRFGGTEAFF
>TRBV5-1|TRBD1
CASSAQGYTGELFF
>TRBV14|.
CASSQDVGFGTGELFF
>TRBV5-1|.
CASSFGGTTEAFF
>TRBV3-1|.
CASSQGPGSAYTQYF